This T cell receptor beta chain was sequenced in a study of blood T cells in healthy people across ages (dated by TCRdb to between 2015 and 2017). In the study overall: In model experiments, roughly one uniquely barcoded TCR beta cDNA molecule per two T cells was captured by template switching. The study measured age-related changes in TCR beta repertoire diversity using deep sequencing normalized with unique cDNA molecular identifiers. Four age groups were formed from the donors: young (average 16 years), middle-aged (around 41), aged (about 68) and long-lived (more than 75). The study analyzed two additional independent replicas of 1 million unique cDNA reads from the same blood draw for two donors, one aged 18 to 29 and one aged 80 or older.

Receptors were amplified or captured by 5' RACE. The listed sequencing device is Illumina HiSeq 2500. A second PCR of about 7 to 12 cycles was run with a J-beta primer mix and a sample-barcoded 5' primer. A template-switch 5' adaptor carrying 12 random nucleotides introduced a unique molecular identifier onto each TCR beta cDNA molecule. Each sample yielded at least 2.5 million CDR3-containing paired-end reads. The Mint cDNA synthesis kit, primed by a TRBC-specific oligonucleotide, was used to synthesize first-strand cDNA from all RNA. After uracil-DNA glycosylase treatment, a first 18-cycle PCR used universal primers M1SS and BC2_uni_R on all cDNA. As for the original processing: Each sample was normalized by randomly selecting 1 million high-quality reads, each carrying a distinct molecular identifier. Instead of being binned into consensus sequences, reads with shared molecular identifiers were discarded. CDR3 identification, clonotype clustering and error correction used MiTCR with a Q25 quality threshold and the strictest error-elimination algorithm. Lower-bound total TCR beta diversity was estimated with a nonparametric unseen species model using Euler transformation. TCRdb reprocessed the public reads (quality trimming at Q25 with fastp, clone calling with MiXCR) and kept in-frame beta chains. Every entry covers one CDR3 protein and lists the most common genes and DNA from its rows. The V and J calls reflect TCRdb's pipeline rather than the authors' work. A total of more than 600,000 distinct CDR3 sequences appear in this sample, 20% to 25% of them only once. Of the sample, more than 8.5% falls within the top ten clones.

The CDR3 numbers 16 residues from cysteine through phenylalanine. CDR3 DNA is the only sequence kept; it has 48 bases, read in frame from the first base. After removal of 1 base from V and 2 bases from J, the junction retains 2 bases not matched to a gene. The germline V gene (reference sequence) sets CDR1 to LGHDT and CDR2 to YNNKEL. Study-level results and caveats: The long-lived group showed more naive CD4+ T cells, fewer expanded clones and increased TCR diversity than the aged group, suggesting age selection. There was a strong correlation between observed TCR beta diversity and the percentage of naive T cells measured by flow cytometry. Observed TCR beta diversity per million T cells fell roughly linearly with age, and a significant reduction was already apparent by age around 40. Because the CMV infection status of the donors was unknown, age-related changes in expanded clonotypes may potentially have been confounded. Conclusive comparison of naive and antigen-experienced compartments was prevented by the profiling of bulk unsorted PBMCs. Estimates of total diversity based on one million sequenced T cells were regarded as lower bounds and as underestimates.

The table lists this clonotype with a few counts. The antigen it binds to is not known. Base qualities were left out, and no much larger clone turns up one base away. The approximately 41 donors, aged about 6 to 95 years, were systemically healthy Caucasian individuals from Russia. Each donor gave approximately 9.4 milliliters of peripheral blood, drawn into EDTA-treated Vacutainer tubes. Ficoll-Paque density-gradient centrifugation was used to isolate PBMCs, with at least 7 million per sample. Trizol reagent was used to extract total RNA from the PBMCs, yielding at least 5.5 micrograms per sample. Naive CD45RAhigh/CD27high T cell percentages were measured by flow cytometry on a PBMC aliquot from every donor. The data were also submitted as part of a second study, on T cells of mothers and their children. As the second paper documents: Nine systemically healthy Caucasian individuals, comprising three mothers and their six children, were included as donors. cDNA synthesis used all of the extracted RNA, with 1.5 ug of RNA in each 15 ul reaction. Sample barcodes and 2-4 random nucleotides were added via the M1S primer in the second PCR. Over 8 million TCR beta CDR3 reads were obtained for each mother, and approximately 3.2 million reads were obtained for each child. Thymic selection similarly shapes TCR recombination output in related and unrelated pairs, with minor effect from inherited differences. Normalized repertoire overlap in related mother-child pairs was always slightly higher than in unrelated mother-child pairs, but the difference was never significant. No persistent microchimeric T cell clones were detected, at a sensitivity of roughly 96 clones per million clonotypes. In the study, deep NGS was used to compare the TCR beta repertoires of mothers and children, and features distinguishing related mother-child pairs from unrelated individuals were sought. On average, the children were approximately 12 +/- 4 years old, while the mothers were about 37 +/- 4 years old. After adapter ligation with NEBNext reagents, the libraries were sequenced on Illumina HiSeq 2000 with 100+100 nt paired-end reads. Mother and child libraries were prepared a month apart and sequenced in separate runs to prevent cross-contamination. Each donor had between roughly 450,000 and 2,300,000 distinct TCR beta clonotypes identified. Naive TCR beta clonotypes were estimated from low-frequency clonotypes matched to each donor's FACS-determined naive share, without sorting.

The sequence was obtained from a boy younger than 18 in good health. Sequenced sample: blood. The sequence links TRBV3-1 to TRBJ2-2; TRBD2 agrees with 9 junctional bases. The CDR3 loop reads CASSQGLAGNTGELFF. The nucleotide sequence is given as TGTGCCAGCAGCCAAGGCCTAGCGGGAAACACCGGGGAGCTGTTTTTT.